One sample yielded the 8 T cell receptor beta chains listed below, sequenced in a study of monozygotic twins with inflammatory bowel disease. TCRdb reprocessed the 5' RACE reads; each CDR3 protein has one entry and no DNA is given. This listing includes more than 110,000 distinct CDR3 sequences. The specimen sequenced was blood. The receptors stem from a human donor with ulcerative colitis or Crohn's disease, or a healthy co-twin of an affected twin (not recorded which).

The chain couples TRBV15 to TRBJ1-5; there is no DNA to check the TCRdb D call of TRBD1. This CDR3 has 16 residues. The germline V gene has CDR1 LNHNV and CDR2 YYDKDF (reference sequence). CDR3 protein: CATSRGQGISNQPQHF.

This chain joins TRBV5-4 and TRBJ2-3; TCRdb's D call, TRBD1, is unchecked because there is no DNA. CDR1 is SGHNT and CDR2 is YYREEE in the germline V gene (reference sequence). The CDR3 loop spans 12 amino acids. Here the CDR3 reads CASSTGPDTQYF.

The chain has TRBV30 and TRBJ1-6. The CDR3 is 13 residues long. Germline CDR1 is GTSNPN and CDR2 is SVGIG (reference sequence). CDR3 sequence reads: CAWSGRTQSPLHF.

This sequence joins TRBV20-1 and TRBJ2-2; the D gene TCRdb calls, TRBD1, cannot be checked with no DNA. This CDR3 is 14 amino acids long. Germline CDR1 reads DFQATT; CDR2 reads SNEGSKA (reference sequence). CDR3 in amino acids: CSAPRGGVNGELFF.

This chain uses TRBV20-1 with TRBJ2-7; with no DNA, the TCRdb D assignment of TRBD1 cannot be verified. Germline assignment: CDR1 DFQATT and CDR2 SNEGSKA (reference sequence). The CDR3 has 16 residues. CDR3 amino acids: CSARGPTGGRGYEQYF.

The rearrangement joins TRBV5-1 to TRBJ1-5; TCRdb reports TRBD1, a call that lacks DNA to check it against. The CDR3 runs to 14 residues. CDR1 and CDR2 from the germline V gene are SGHRS and YFSETQ. The CDR3 region is CASSLTGKDQPQHF.

V gene TRBV29-1 combines with J gene TRBJ2-2; the TRBD2 assignment by TCRdb is unverifiable without DNA. The CDR3 runs to 17 residues. Germline V gene lookup returns CDR1 SQVTM and CDR2 ANQGSEA. CDR3 sequence: CSVVDAGGPLWAGELFF.

The chain couples TRBV11-2 to TRBJ1-3; TCRdb gives TRBD1 as the D gene, but with no DNA this cannot be confirmed. CDR3 length equals 15 residues. The germline gives CDR1 SGHAT, CDR2 FQNNGV. The CDR3 protein is CASSLAQGIGNTIYF.